This TCR beta chain was recorded in a study of T cells in women clearing cervical HPV infection. Study-level information: Cases were women with histologically confirmed HPV16-related CIN3 or worse, including a couple of invasive cancers.

Study-wide results and caveats: Effector/memory and HPV-specific T cells were not isolated, and association timing is unknown. CIN3+ cases had significantly higher TCR repertoire richness than controls, but evenness did not differ.

A remark on this clone: Its antigen is unknown.

The protocol was immunoSEQ multiplex PCR, while the TCRdb copy is restricted to in-frame clones and leaves out a portion. The sample totals about 23,000 clones. Material: blood buffy coat. This TCR derives from a woman aged 18-70 years with a cervical HPV16 infection that either progressed to CIN3+ or cleared (not recorded which).

The CDR3 loop reads CASSLDFLYEQFF. The sequenced part of the CDR3 DNA is TGCGCCAGCAGCTTGGACTTTCTCTATGAG. The V gene is TRBV5-1, the J gene TRBJ2-1; D gene ambiguous. The CDR3 goes on 3 residues after the read ends, and that part is filled in from the germline J gene. The CDR3 is made up of 13 amino acids. Trimming shortened V by 0 bases and J by 8 bases, and 9 bases separated the two germline ends. The V gene's germline CDR1 is SGHRS and CDR2 YFSETQ.